Reported below is one TCR beta chain. The antigen is unknown. The data stem from a study of T-cell memory formation after mild COVID-19. As for the study in general: There were largely donor-specific TCR clusters. Study-level findings and limits: Some clones that responded turned up in pre-infection memory, which suggests that cross-reactive memory joined in.

TCRdb reanalysed the 5' RACE reads using MiXCR and keeps one entry per CDR3 protein. The data hold about 410,000 distinct CDR3 sequences, with roughly a quarter observed a single time. Sequenced: PBMCs or a T cell subset sorted from them (not recorded which). This clonotype was obtained from an adult woman who had mild COVID-19 (a few samples of this study predate the infection). Cell type and time point are not known.

As DNA, the CDR3 is TGTGCCGGGCTAGCGGGGATCACCGGGGAGCTGTTTTTT. It translates to CAGLAGITGELFF. The genes are TRBV12-3 or TRBV12-4 and TRBJ2-2, with 9 bases fitting TRBD2. Trimming at V came to 11 bases and at J to 4 bases, leaving 5 bases not matched to a gene. This CDR3 has 13 residues.